Presented here are 30 T cell receptor beta chains from one specimen sequenced in a study of T cells in Graves' hyperthyroidism and ophthalmopathy. Regions amplified from RNA transcripts were the TCR beta CDR3 regions. The HTBI set primed first-round TCR CDR3 RT-PCR. TCRdb recomputed calls from the multiplex PCR reads with MiXCR, one row per CDR3 protein. Among about 37,000 distinct CDR3 sequences listed, about 47% were seen once. Input material: blood. Receptors originate from a man aged 35 to 55 with Graves' ophthalmopathy.

As concerns this clonotype: This may be a read error, as it is one base from a much larger clone. The conserved phenylalanine or tryptophan is not found at the CDR3 terminus, so this likely reflects a read error. The rearrangement uses TRBV11-2 and TRBJ2-1; D is perhaps TRBD1 or TRBD2 (6 bases each). The CDR3 sequence is 14 residues long. Trimming left V 11 bases short and J 8 bases short, with 22 bases between. CDR1 is SGHAT and CDR2 is FQNNGV in the germline V gene. Here the CDR3 reads CAGGGPNDMDEQFL. The CDR3 coding sequence is TGTGCCGGAGGGGGGCCAAACGATATGGATGAGCAGTTCCTC.

This clonotype was found many times. The chain uses TRBV6-1 and TRBJ2-3; either TRBD1 or TRBD2 may supply D (5 bases each). Germline V CDR1 and CDR2: MNHNS, SASEGT. This CDR3 is 14 amino acids long. Trimming stripped 4 bases from V and 0 bases from J, with 8 bases between. The CDR3 DNA follows: TGTGCCAGCAGTGGGGGGTGGAGCACAGATACGCAGTATTTT. Translation gives CASSGGWSTDTQYF.

The chain couples TRBV20-1 to TRBJ2-7; 14 bases line up with TRBD2. CDR3 length equals 13 residues. The junction had 1 base not matched to a gene; V was cut back by 6 bases and J by 3 bases. Germline CDR1 and CDR2: DFQATT and SNEGSKA (reference sequence). This chain's CDR3 is CSAGTSGGYEQYF. CDR3 nucleotides: TGCAGTGCAGGGACTAGCGGGGGCTACGAGCAGTACTTC.

This sequence joins TRBV20-1 and TRBJ2-3; possible D gene TRBD2, 5 bases. In germline, CDR1 is DFQATT, CDR2 SNEGSKA (reference sequence). The CDR3 runs to 11 residues. Trimming left V 3 bases short and J 7 bases short, with 8 bases between. This chain's CDR3 is CSASIGNTQYF. CDR3 coding DNA: TGCAGTGCTAGTATCGGGAATACGCAGTATTTT.

This chain links TRBV15 with TRBJ2-7; 7 bases are shared with TRBD1. Trimming at V came to 1 base and at J to 3 bases, leaving 6 bases not matched to a gene. CDR3 size: 15 residues. Germline CDR1 LNHNV, CDR2 YYDKDF (reference sequence). This CDR3 is CATSRGGGTVYEQYF. The DNA of the CDR3 is TGTGCCACCAGCAGAGGCGGTGGGACAGTCTACGAGCAGTACTTC. Complete variable domain (other parts from reference TRBV15 and TRBJ2-7): DAMVIQNPRYQVTQFGKPVTLSCSQTLNHNVMYWYQQKSSQAPKLLFHYYDKDFNNEADTPDNFQSRRPNTSFCFLDIRSPGLGDTAMYLCATSRGGGTVYEQYFGPGTRLTVT.

The genes are TRBV5-1 and TRBJ1-1, with D maybe TRBD1 (6 bases). V lost 2 bases and J 1 base, leaving 12 bases between the germline ends. The CDR3 contains 15 residues. CDR1 and CDR2 (germline): SGHRS, YFSETQ. CDR3 in DNA: TGCGCCAGCAGCTTCTCGGGGGGCGGGAACACTGAAGCTTTCTTT. Translation gives CASSFSGGGNTEAFF.

This clonotype was recorded many times. This sequence joins TRBV12-1 and TRBJ2-7. TRBV12-1 is tagged as a pseudogene. The CDR3 runs 10 residues. This CDR3 reads CASKAYEQYF. In DNA form, the CDR3 reads TGTGCCAGCAAGGCCTACGAGCAGTACTTC.

This clonotype was detected ten times or more. In this CDR3 the conserved last residue, phenylalanine or tryptophan, is missing, so a read error is likely. V usage is TRBV5-6 and J usage is TRBJ1-5, with TRBD1 as a possible D gene (6 bases). Trimming removed 3 bases from V and 4 bases from J, with 17 bases in between. This CDR3 has 16 residues. Germline loops: CDR1 SGHDT, CDR2 YYEEEE. CDR3 residues: CASSYAAGTPNQPQHL. The CDR3 nucleotides are TGTGCCAGCAGCTACGCTGCCGGGACACCAAATCAGCCCCAGCATCTT.

This chain connects TRBV7-6 to TRBJ1-5, with D maybe TRBD1 (6 bases). Germline V gene data show CDR1 as SGHVS and CDR2 as FNYEAQ. Trimming stripped 11 bases from V and 9 bases from J, with 11 bases between. The CDR3 is made up of 10 amino acids. CDR3: CAGQTMPQHF. In DNA, the CDR3 is TGTGCCGGACAGACAATGCCCCAGCATTTT. Complete variable domain (other parts from reference TRBV7-6 and TRBJ1-5): GAGVSQSPRYKVTKRGQDVALRCDPISGHVSLYWYRQALGQGPEFLTYFNYEAQQDKSGLPNDRFSAERPEGSISTLTIQRTEQRDSAMYRCAGQTMPQHFGDGTRLSIL.

This clonotype was observed at least ten times. The chain joins TRBV9 to TRBJ1-1; possibly TRBD1 for D (6 bases). The CDR3 spans 13 residues. Trimming took off 4 bases at V and 10 bases at J, with 17 bases between the two ends. Germline assignment: CDR1 SGDLS and CDR2 YYNGEE. Here the CDR3 DNA reads TGTGCCAGCAGCCCCCGGACAGCAAATGGAGCTTTCTTT. Translating it yields CASSPRTANGAFF. The variable domain in full, completed from reference TRBV9 and TRBJ1-1, reads DSGVTQTPKHLITATGQRVTLRCSPRSGDLSVYWYQQSLDQGLQFLIQYYNGEERAKGNILERFSAQQFPDLHSELNLSSLELGDSALYFCASSPRTANGAFFGQGTRLTVV.

This clonotype is judged medium-sized. The chain joins TRBV7-9 to TRBJ1-6; D is possibly TRBD1 (6 bases). The V and J ends lost 1 base and 8 bases respectively, with 12 bases between them. Germline assignment: CDR1 SEHNR and CDR2 FQNEAQ (reference sequence). This CDR3 is built from 15 residues. CDR3 in amino acids: CASSLEGGLDSPLHF. CDR3 in DNA: TGTGCCAGCAGCTTAGAAGGGGGGCTAGATTCACCCCTCCACTTT.

This clonotype was seen at least ten times. The chain combines TRBV5-4 with TRBJ1-2; possible D gene TRBD1, 5 bases. There are 17 residues in the CDR3. In germline, CDR1 is SGHNT, CDR2 YYREEE (reference sequence). V was pared by 4 bases and J by 0 bases, with 19 bases between. CDR3 sequence (DNA): TGTGCCAGCAGCCCCGGGCGCGGGGGTGCCCCTAACTATGGCTACACCTTC. It codes for CASSPGRGGAPNYGYTF.

This clonotype is deemed medium-sized. This sequence joins TRBV7-6 and TRBJ1-5, with D unresolved. V was cut by 5 bases and J by 4 bases, with 9 bases left in between. The CDR3 totals 13 residues. Germline CDR1 SGHVS, CDR2 FNYEAQ. CDR3 region: CASSRARNQPQHF. The DNA of the CDR3 is TGTGCCAGCAGCCGAGCCAGAAATCAGCCCCAGCATTTT.

Remarks on this clonotype: Since the CDR3 does not end with the conserved phenylalanine or tryptophan, this likely comes from a read error. The DNA is omitted, as the CDR3 cannot be located on it reliably, and the CDR3 follows TCRdb's listing. This sequence joins TRBV6-6 and TRBJ2-7; TRBD1 was called by the table and not checked on the DNA. The germline CDR1 and CDR2 sequences are MNHNY and SVGAGI (reference sequence). 15 amino acids form the CDR3, both terminal residues included. The CDR3: CTSRYEPTGVERASL.

This clonotype is medium-sized within its sample. This chain links TRBV29-1 with TRBJ2-3; 7 positions match TRBD2. After removal of 4 bases from V and 3 bases from J, the junction contained 4 bases not matched to a gene. CDR1 and CDR2 from the germline V gene are SQVTM and ANQGSEA. CDR3 length equals 13 residues. The CDR3 reads CSVAGGGTDTQYF. CDR3 DNA sequence: TGCAGCGTTGCTGGCGGGGGAACAGATACGCAGTATTTT.

In its sample, this clonotype was seen many times. The rearrangement links TRBV7-9 to TRBJ1-2; D perhaps matches TRBD1 (5 bases). This CDR3 is built from 16 residues. Deletions cut 1 base from V and 4 bases from J, with 16 bases between. CDR1 SEHNR and CDR2 FQNEAQ come from the germline V gene (reference sequence). CDR3 coding DNA: TGTGCCAGCAGCTTAGATCAGACCGGGGGGGGCTATGGCTACACCTTC. Translated: CASSLDQTGGGYGYTF. Combining the CDR3 with reference TRBV7-9 and TRBJ1-2 gives the whole variable domain DTGVSQNPRHKITKRGQNVTFRCDPISEHNRLYWYRQTLGQGPEFLTYFQNEAQLEKSRLLSDRFSAERPKGSFSTLEIQRTEQGDSAMYLCASSLDQTGGGYGYTFGSGTRLTVV.

A word on this clonotype: At one end, the junction sequence differs from germline, possibly due to a read error. In nucleotides, the CDR3 is TGCAGTGCTATCCCCGGGACTAGTTTT. Protein product: CSAIPGTSF. The chain recombines TRBV20-1 with TRBJ1-5; D is perhaps TRBD1 (5 bases). The CDR3 has 9 amino acids. In germline, CDR1 is DFQATT, CDR2 SNEGSKA (reference sequence).

This clonotype was picked up many times. The chain recombines TRBV19 with TRBJ1-2; D is perhaps TRBD1 (6 bases). Trimming removed 5 bases at V and 5 bases at J, with 12 bases between. CDR3 size: 13 residues. The germline V gene has CDR1 LNHDA and CDR2 SQIVND (reference sequence). CDR3 sequence: CASSVTGGYGYTF. DNA of the CDR3: TGTGCCAGTAGTGTGACAGGTGGTTATGGCTACACCTTC.

This clonotype was detected many times. The chain employs TRBV3-1 and TRBJ1-2, with D uncertain. Germline CDR1 reads LGHDT; CDR2 reads YNNKEL (reference sequence). The V and J ends lost 4 bases and 4 bases respectively, with 10 bases between them. This CDR3 spans 13 amino acids. The DNA for the CDR3 is TGTGCCAGCAGCCGAGGGAACCTCTATGGCTACACCTTC. The encoded protein is CASSRGNLYGYTF.

The chain couples TRBV5-6 to TRBJ1-1, with TRBD1 as a possible D gene (6 bases). The CDR3 has 15 residues. Trimming took off 0 bases at V and 7 bases at J, with 16 bases between the two ends. The germline V gene has CDR1 SGHDT and CDR2 YYEEEE. As DNA, the CDR3 is TGTGCCAGCAGCTTGGCCTTCAGGGGAACTAATGAAGCTTTCTTT. This translates into CASSLAFRGTNEAFF.

To note about this clonotype: Mismatch with germline at one junction end may stem from a read error. The chain is built from TRBV28 and TRBJ1-4; D is possibly TRBD1 (6 bases). Germline-derived CDR1 and CDR2 are MDHEN and SYDVKM. This CDR3 has 15 amino acids. CDR3 in amino acids: CASSELTGFNEKPFF. CDR3 bases: TGTGCCAGCAGTGAACTGACAGGCTTTAATGAAAAACCGTTTTTT.

This clonotype was seen ten or more times. The chain carries TRBV20-1 and TRBJ2-4; D may match TRBD1 or TRBD2 (5 bases each). The CDR3 is 13 amino acids. The germline V gene encodes CDR1 DFQATT and CDR2 SNEGSKA (reference sequence). Trimming left V 5 bases short and J 8 bases short, with 16 bases between. For the CDR3, the DNA is TGCAGTGCTGGATCAGGGAGTCTGGACATTCAGTACTTC. Residues: CSAGSGSLDIQYF.

The chain employs TRBV2 and TRBJ2-5, with 11 bases aligning to TRBD2. Germline-derived CDR1 and CDR2 are SNHLY and FYNNEI. This CDR3 region has 14 residues. V lost 9 bases and J lost 1; bases outside the gene matches: 4. CDR3 DNA: TGTGCCAGTAAGCTAGCGGGGGGCCAAGAGACCCAGTACTTC. Its protein product is CASKLAGGQETQYF.

The rearrangement uses TRBV20-1 and TRBJ1-5; D is uncertain. Looked up from germline, CDR1 is DFQATT and CDR2 is SNEGSKA (reference sequence). CDR3 length: 9 amino acids. V lost 4 bases to trimming and J lost 7 bases, with 2 bases between them. The CDR3: CSAKQPQHF. The DNA for the CDR3 is TGCAGTGCTAAACAGCCCCAGCATTTT.

J is TRBJ2-1 and V is TRBV20-1; no clear D. The ends were cut back, 6 bases at V and 7 bases at J, with 10 bases in the middle. The CDR3 spans 11 residues. Germline V CDR1 and CDR2: DFQATT, SNEGSKA (reference sequence). CDR3 sequence (DNA): TGCAGTGCGTGCCGAGAGAATGAGCAGTTCTTC. This codes for CSACRENEQFF.

This clonotype came up many times. The chain links TRBV5-1 to TRBJ2-1, with D unresolved. Trimming removed 3 bases from V and 6 bases from J, with 10 bases in between. The CDR3 is made up of 13 amino acids. The V gene's germline CDR1 is SGHRS and CDR2 YFSETQ. The CDR3 spells CASSWGGVNEQFF. As DNA, the CDR3 is TGCGCCAGCAGCTGGGGTGGGGTCAATGAGCAGTTCTTC.

In its sample, this clonotype was seen many times. This rearrangement joins TRBV28 to TRBJ2-1; 7 nucleotides match TRBD2. The CDR3 is 16 amino acids. With 4 bases clipped from V and 6 bases from J, the junction kept 12 bases outside the gene matches. Germline loops: CDR1 MDHEN, CDR2 SYDVKM. CDR3 loop: CASSSREREYINEQFF. CDR3 in DNA: TGTGCCAGCAGTTCGCGCGAGCGGGAATATATCAATGAGCAGTTCTTC.

This clonotype was recorded at least ten times. The chain recombines TRBV6-5 with TRBJ1-3, with D tentatively TRBD1 (5 bases). V was clipped by 6 bases and J by 3 bases, with 15 bases between them. Germline lookup yields CDR1 MNHEY and CDR2 SVGAGI. The CDR3 length is 15 residues. This CDR3 is CASRLVRGGGNTIYF. As DNA, the CDR3 is TGTGCCAGCAGACTCGTTCGGGGCGGTGGAAACACCATATATTTT.

This clonotype has a single count. The CDR3 end shows no conserved phenylalanine or tryptophan, and so a read error is likely. Because the CDR3's place on the DNA is in doubt, the DNA is left out and the CDR3 is given as listed by TCRdb. The rearrangement joins TRBV5-6 to TRBJ1-4. The CDR3 is made up of 14 amino acids, end residues included. The V gene's germline CDR1 is SGHDT and CDR2 YYEEEE. The CDR3 reads CASSLEPSGEKLFL.

This clonotype was found once. The junction differs from germline at one of its ends, possibly a read error. The chain combines TRBV5-4 with TRBJ2-7; D not certain. Per the germline V gene, CDR1 is SGHNT and CDR2 is YYREEE (reference sequence). The CDR3 has 14 residues. The CDR3 DNA sequence: TGTGTCAGCAGCTCGGGCAGCCGGTTGCACGAGCAGTACTTC. The encoded protein is CVSSSGSRLHEQYF.